What follows are 2 T cell receptor beta chains derived from one specimen sequenced in a study of shared clonotypes between healthy human individuals. Assay: immunoSEQ multiplex PCR; the TCRdb copy retains only in-frame clones and omits some. Altogether millions of clones are present, more than 85% being singletons, with the ten largest covering under 0.45%. The sequenced material came from naive CD4+ T cells from PBMCs. Subset of the sample: CD45RA+ positively selected. The source of these receptors is a man between 18 and 35 years old in good health. Some clones in this sample may be carry-over from other donors' samples.

The V gene is TRBV27, the J gene TRBJ2-3; tentative D call: TRBD2 (7 bases). Germline V CDR1 and CDR2: MNHEY, SMNVEV (reference sequence). The CDR3 spans 14 residues. With 3 bases removed from V and 10 bases from J, the gap between germline ends came to 17 bases. The CDR3 spells CASSLYGRGLAQYF. CDR3 coding DNA: TGTGCCAGCAGTTTGTACGGGCGGGGGCTGGCGCAGTATTTT.

CDR3 in DNA: TGTGCCAGCAGCTTAGACCGGGAGGTGCAGTACTTC. The encoded protein is CASSLDREVQYF. The V call is TRBV11-2, the J call TRBJ2-7, with 7 nucleotides matching TRBD2. The V and J ends lost 0 bases and 9 bases, in that order; junction bases with no gene match: 2. From germline, CDR1 is SGHAT and CDR2 FQNNGV. The CDR3 covers 12 residues.